This TCR beta chain was obtained from a study of shared clonotypes between healthy human individuals. Study results and limitations: Shared clonotypes across all four donors exceeded non-shared ones in generation probability.

Trimming took 6 bases from V and 5 from J; bases not matched to a gene: 3. The CDR3 totals 13 residues. Germline CDR1 reads SGHTA; CDR2 reads FQGNSA. The authors ran the assay at deep level. The data were produced by immunoSEQ multiplex PCR, yet TCRdb's version contains in-frame clones alone and is incomplete. The top ten clones hold over 1% of a sample with 1,500,000 or so clones, around 97% of them seen once. CD45RA-negative memory and CD45RA+ naive subsets were split from the CD4+ cells. As to this clone: No antigen is known for it.

Sample: naive CD4+ T cells sorted from blood. Subset of the sample: CD45RA+ positively selected. The clonotype originates from a man between 25 and 39 years old in good health. The chain has TRBV7-2 and TRBJ2-3; 9 bases match TRBD2. CDR3 nucleotide sequence: TGTGCCAGCAGGGGACTAGCAGAAGATACGCAGTATTTT. Protein product: CASRGLAEDTQYF. Complete variable domain (other parts from reference TRBV7-2 and TRBJ2-3): GAGVSQSPSNKVTEKGKDVELRCDPISGHTALYWYRQSLGQGLEFLIYFQGNSAPDKSGLPSDRFSAERTGGSVSTLTIQRTQQEDSAVYLCASRGLAEDTQYFGPGTRLTVL.